The 28 T cell receptor beta chains in this list originate from one sample, sequenced in a study of radiotherapy plus CTLA-4 blockade in lung cancer (dated by TCRdb to the late 2010s). The library was obtained by the immunoSEQ multiplex PCR assay. TCRdb carries this immuneACCESS record with in-frame sequences only. Its versions omit some clonotypes, under half of them owing to an unresolved V gene in the studies checked, with the rest unexplained. The sample table shows 120,000 or so clones, and approximately 80% are seen once. 4.5% to 6.5% of the sample is taken by the ten largest. This sample comprised peripheral blood, obtained from a patient treated with radiotherapy plus ipilimumab. The receptors here all came from a human donor with non-small cell lung cancer who had a partial response to radiotherapy plus ipilimumab.

The rearrangement uses TRBV30 and TRBJ2-2; weak D call: TRBD1 (6 bases). V was trimmed by 0 bases and J by 4 bases, leaving 9 bases between them. CDR1 is GTSNPN and CDR2 is SVGIG in the germline V gene (reference sequence). This CDR3 comprises 14 residues. As DNA, the CDR3 is TGTGCCTGGAGTGTTTTCAGGGGCACCGGGGAGCTGTTTTTT. Amino acids: CAWSVFRGTGELFF.

The J gene is TRBJ1-5, the V gene TRBV2; no definite D call. The CDR3 is made up of 15 amino acids. V was trimmed by 0 bases and J by 1 base, leaving 7 bases between them. Germline loops: CDR1 SNHLY, CDR2 FYNNEI. The CDR3 is CASSEAGISNQPQHF. DNA of the CDR3: TGTGCCAGCAGTGAAGCCGGGATCAGCAATCAGCCCCAGCATTTT.

This clone was counted a single time. The chain has TRBV28 and TRBJ2-3, with TRBD2 as a possible D gene (5 bases). Germline CDR1 is MDHEN and CDR2 is SYDVKM. Trimming stripped 4 bases from V and 7 bases from J, with 18 bases between. The CDR3 has 15 amino acids. CDR3 coding DNA: TGTGCCAGCAGTTCCCCGAGGGTCCTCCAGTATACGCAGTATTTT. This sequence encodes CASSSPRVLQYTQYF.

The V gene is TRBV5-4, the J gene TRBJ2-1; D is possibly TRBD2 (6 bases). Germline V lookup: CDR1 SGHNT, CDR2 YYREEE (reference sequence). CDR3 length: 15 residues. V was pared by 1 base and J by 7 bases, with 15 bases between. CDR3 sequence: CASSLLRELGNEQFF. The CDR3 nucleotides read TGTGCCAGCAGCTTGTTGCGGGAACTGGGGAATGAGCAGTTCTTC.

J is TRBJ2-3 and V is TRBV19, with TRBD2 matching 11 bases. This CDR3 is 15 amino acids long. V was clipped by 5 bases and J by 3 bases; unmatched bases: 4. Germline V gene lookup returns CDR1 LNHDA and CDR2 SQIVND (reference sequence). CDR3 sequence (DNA): TGTGCCAGTAGTCTAACTAGCGGGAGAACAGATACGCAGTATTTT. Encoded protein: CASSLTSGRTDTQYF.

On this clone: A read error may produce the germline difference seen at one junction end. The chain has TRBV9 and TRBJ1-2; 9 nucleotides match TRBD1. CDR1 is SGDLS and CDR2 is YYNGEE in the germline V gene. The CDR3 is 15 residues long. CDR3 sequence reads: CASSVGGTGNYGHTF. CDR3 nucleotides: TGTGCCAGCAGCGTAGGCGGGACAGGGAACTATGGCCACACCTTC.

The J gene is TRBJ2-1, the V gene TRBV7-2, with 11 bases that match TRBD2. Losses at the gene ends were 5 bases for V and 7 bases for J; bases not matched to a gene: 7. Germline CDR1 SGHTA, CDR2 FQGNSA. This CDR3 region has 15 residues. Here the CDR3 reads CASSLTSGSINEQFF. CDR3 in DNA: TGTGCCAGCAGCCTCACTAGCGGGAGTATAAATGAGCAGTTCTTC.

The chain joins TRBV7-2 to TRBJ1-2; TRBD1 matches at 10 bases. The CDR3 sequence is 14 residues long. V gave up 6 bases and J gave up 6 bases; unmatched junction bases: 7. Germline V lookup: CDR1 SGHTA, CDR2 FQGNSA. CDR3 DNA: TGTGCCAGCAGGGAAAGAGGGACAGGGGATGGCTACACCTTC. Its protein is CASRERGTGDGYTF.

The J gene is TRBJ2-1, the V gene TRBV10-2; the match to TRBD2 covers 8 bases. Trimming took 6 bases from V and 3 from J; bases not matched to a gene: 7. The CDR3 spans 15 residues. CDR1 is WSHSY and CDR2 is SAAADI in the germline V gene. The CDR3 is CASRELADIYNEQFF. The CDR3 region has the DNA TGCGCCAGCAGGGAACTAGCGGACATCTACAATGAGCAGTTCTTC.

The chain uses TRBV7-6 and TRBJ2-7; a weak D match, TRBD2 (6 bases). Germline V lookup: CDR1 SGHVS, CDR2 FNYEAQ. The ends were cut back, 1 base at V and 0 bases at J, with 10 bases in the middle. The CDR3 is made up of 15 amino acids. DNA of the CDR3: TGTGCCAGCAGCTTAGAAAGCGGGCCCTCCTACGAGCAGTACTTC. It translates to CASSLESGPSYEQYF.

This chain joins TRBV23-1 and TRBJ1-3; tentative D call: TRBD1 (6 bases). TRBV23-1 is known as an ORF, though its function is uncertain. V lost 1 base and J lost 0, with 16 bases in between. CDR3 length: 18 amino acids. In nucleotides, the CDR3 is TGCGCCAGCAGTCAATGGGCGCCAGGGGCGAGCTCTGGAAACACCATATATTTT. It translates to CASSQWAPGASSGNTIYF.

This clone was picked up many times. This chain links TRBV5-5 with TRBJ1-1, with D maybe TRBD1 (5 bases). V shed 0 bases and J shed 1 base, with 10 bases lying between them. This CDR3 is 15 amino acids long. Germline CDR1 reads SGHKS; CDR2 reads YYEKEE (reference sequence). The CDR3 sequence: CASSLVFTGNTEAFF. The CDR3 bases are TGTGCCAGCAGCTTGGTTTTTACAGGGAACACTGAAGCTTTCTTT. The complete variable domain, with remaining parts taken from reference TRBV5-5 and TRBJ1-1, reads DAGVTQSPTHLIKTRGQQVTLRCSPISGHKSVSWYQQVLGQGPQFIFQYYEKEERGRGNFPDRFSARQFPNYSSELNVNALLLGDSALYLCASSLVFTGNTEAFFGQGTRLTVV.

The chain links TRBV12-5 to TRBJ2-7; D may be TRBD2 (5 bases). This CDR3 region has 13 residues. Germline loops: CDR1 LGHNT, CDR2 FRNRAP. The V gene lost 6 bases and the J gene lost 1 base, with 10 bases spanning the gap. The CDR3, as DNA: TGTGCTAGTGGCAGCGGTGATTCCTACGAGCAGTACTTC. It translates to CASGSGDSYEQYF.

This clone is a singleton in its sample. The gene calls are TRBV7-2 and TRBJ2-1, with unresolved D. With 4 bases removed from V and 5 bases from J, the gap between germline ends came to 9 bases. This CDR3 has 13 residues. In germline, CDR1 is SGHTA, CDR2 FQGNSA. Written as DNA, the CDR3 is TGTGCCAGCAGCTCTGAGCTCAACAATGAGCAGTTCTTC. Encoded protein: CASSSELNNEQFF.

The CDR3: CARSLAPLAGERNSYNEQFF. The DNA of the CDR3 is TGTGCCAGAAGCTTGGCCCCCCTAGCGGGAGAGAGGAACTCCTACAATGAGCAGTTCTTC. V is TRBV5-3 and J is TRBJ2-1; the match to TRBD2 covers 10 bases. TRBV5-3 qualifies as an ORF whose function is uncertain. This CDR3 is built from 20 residues. V dropped 0 bases and J dropped 0; count of bases not matched to a gene: 12.

V gene TRBV6-1 combines with J gene TRBJ2-7; TRBD1 is a possible D gene (5 bases). V was clipped by 3 bases and J by 3 bases, with 9 bases between them. Germline values: CDR1 MNHNS, CDR2 SASEGT. The CDR3 length is 13 residues. CDR3: CASSDYRNYEQYV. CDR3 sequence (DNA): TGTGCCAGCAGTGATTACAGGAACTACGAGCAGTACGTC.

This clone was seen just once. The J gene is TRBJ2-3, the V gene TRBV5-1, with D possibly TRBD2 on 6 matching bases. The V gene lost 3 bases and the J gene lost 2 bases, with 10 bases spanning the gap. This CDR3 is 14 amino acids long. Per the germline V gene, CDR1 is SGHRS and CDR2 is YFSETQ. CDR3 region: CASSSGVNTDTQYF. CDR3 nucleotides: TGCGCCAGCAGCTCGGGGGTGAACACAGATACGCAGTATTTT.

This chain uses TRBV25-1 with TRBJ2-1; D is perhaps TRBD2 (6 bases). There are 13 residues in the CDR3. The V gene lost 8 bases and the J gene lost 5 bases, with 13 bases spanning the gap. Germline V CDR1 and CDR2: MGHDK, SYGVNS. CDR3 coding DNA: TGTGCCAGCGGAGGGCCCCTTAACAATGAGCAGTTCTTC. The encoded protein is CASGGPLNNEQFF.

V usage is TRBV28 and J usage is TRBJ2-3; 10 bases line up with TRBD2. The CDR3 runs 17 residues. The V gene's germline CDR1 is MDHEN and CDR2 SYDVKM. With V trimmed by 4 bases and J by 2 bases, 9 bases remained unmatched. CDR3 nucleotide sequence: TGTGCCAGCAGTTCTTTTGGACTAGCGGAAGACACAGATACGCAGTATTTT. Translation gives CASSSFGLAEDTDTQYF.

In nucleotides, the CDR3 is TGCGCCAGCAGCCAAGGAGTTGGTGGCAGGGGGCGCGTGGAGACCCAGTACTTC. Translating it yields CASSQGVGGRGRVETQYF. The V and J genes are TRBV4-3 and TRBJ2-5; 8 bases agree with TRBD1. The V gene end was trimmed by 1 base and the J gene end by 5 bases; junction bases not matched to a gene: 15. This CDR3 is built from 18 residues. The germline CDR1 and CDR2 sequences are LGHNA and YSLEER.

The chain couples TRBV18 to TRBJ2-3; 8 bases are shared with TRBD1. J gave up 4 bases and V 4 bases, and 7 bases lay outside the gene matches. Germline CDR1 KGHSH, CDR2 LQKENI. CDR3 size: 15 residues. This CDR3 reads CASSLRTGQSDTQYF. In DNA form, the CDR3 reads TGTGCCAGCTCACTGAGGACAGGGCAGTCAGATACGCAGTATTTT.

This clone has just one count. The chain is built from TRBV11-2 and TRBJ1-4; D might be TRBD1 (5 bases). Germline V gene lookup returns CDR1 SGHAT and CDR2 FQNNGV. CDR3 length: 15 amino acids. Trimming pared 2 bases from V and 8 bases from J, leaving 15 bases between. CDR3 nucleotides: TGTGCCAGCAGCTTATGGCCTACGCAGGGCGAAAAACTGTTTTTT. Translating gives CASSLWPTQGEKLFF.

To note about this clone: The sample has other DNA sequences that encode this CDR3 too. V is TRBV6-1 and J is TRBJ1-5; 11 bases are a match to TRBD1. Germline CDR1 and CDR2: MNHNS and SASEGT. The CDR3 is 13 residues long. J lost 7 bases, V lost 7 bases, and 3 bases had no gene match. The CDR3 reads CASTGQGDQPQHF. The DNA for the CDR3 is TGTGCCAGCACGGGACAGGGGGACCAGCCCCAGCATTTT.

The chain carries TRBV28 and TRBJ2-7; possibly TRBD1 for D (5 bases). V lost 5 bases and J 4 bases, leaving 15 bases between the germline ends. Germline CDR1 and CDR2: MDHEN and SYDVKM. The length of the CDR3 is 14 residues. The CDR3 DNA sequence: TGTGCCAGCAGTCCACCACCGCCAGGGTACGAGCAGTACTTC. Translation: CASSPPPPGYEQYF.

The V and J genes are TRBV28 and TRBJ2-2; 9 nucleotides match TRBD1. The CDR3 runs to 15 residues. CDR1 and CDR2 from the germline V gene are MDHEN and SYDVKM. Unmatched junction bases numbered 5, after V lost 3 bases and J lost 6 bases. The CDR3 here is CASSLGQGGAGELFF. The CDR3 coding sequence is TGTGCCAGCAGTTTGGGACAGGGAGGTGCCGGGGAGCTGTTTTTT.

The genes are TRBV4-2 and TRBJ2-1; possibly TRBD2 for D (5 bases). This CDR3 region has 19 residues. Trimming took off 0 bases at V and 0 bases at J, with 18 bases between the two ends. The V gene's germline CDR1 is LGHNA and CDR2 YNFKEQ. The CDR3 here is CASSQEITGNVGSYNEQFF. The CDR3 DNA reads TGTGCCAGCAGCCAAGAGATCACGGGGAATGTGGGCTCCTACAATGAGCAGTTCTTC.

This chain uses TRBV4-1 with TRBJ2-3; 9 positions match TRBD2. J was trimmed by 3 bases and V by 8 bases; bases with no gene match: 12. There are 16 residues in the CDR3. Germline V lookup: CDR1 MGHRA, CDR2 YSYEKL. Here the CDR3 DNA reads TGCGCCAGCTACCGAAGAAGGAGCGGGAGGACAGATACGCAGTATTTT. Translating gives CASYRRRSGRTDTQYF.

V is TRBV7-2 and J is TRBJ2-2; 7 bases fit TRBD2. This CDR3 region has 15 residues. Germline V lookup: CDR1 SGHTA, CDR2 FQGNSA. V gave up 5 bases and J gave up 1 base; unmatched junction bases: 4. CDR3 nucleotide sequence: TGTGCCAGCAGCAAGGCTAGCGGGAACACCGGGGAGCTGTTTTTT. Protein product: CASSKASGNTGELFF.